One sample yielded the 15 T cell receptor beta chains listed below, sequenced in a study of shared clonotypes between healthy human individuals. Data came from immunoSEQ multiplex PCR; TCRdb stores just in-frame clones and leaves some out. The data show some 2,000,000 clones, nearly 97% seen once. The sample comprised naive CD4+ T cells sorted from blood. Noted subset: CD45RA+ positively selected. These receptors were taken from a man younger than 35 in good health.

This sequence joins TRBV15 and TRBJ2-3, with D hard to call. CDR3 length equals 14 residues. V was trimmed by 0 bases and J by 8 bases, leaving 12 bases between them. The germline CDR1 and CDR2 sequences are LNHNV and YYDKDF (reference sequence). CDR3 sequence (DNA): TGTGCCACCAGCAGAGATCTCGTAGGATCTACGCAGTATTTT. Protein sequence: CATSRDLVGSTQYF.

In the case of this clone: The identical CDR3 is also encoded by other nucleotide sequences in the sample. J is TRBJ2-1 and V is TRBV5-1, with no clear D. This CDR3 has 13 residues. Deletions cut 0 bases from V and 6 bases from J, with 7 bases between. Germline V gene sequence: CDR1 SGHRS, CDR2 YFSETQ. DNA of the CDR3: TGCGCCAGCAGCTTGGGAACGCGCAATGAGCAGTTCTTC. Its protein is CASSLGTRNEQFF.

DNA of the CDR3: TGCGCCAGCAGTACACTGGGGGCCCTATCCTACGAGCAGTACTTC. Protein product: CASSTLGALSYEQYF. V gene TRBV5-1 combines with J gene TRBJ2-7; possible D gene TRBD1, 6 bases. The CDR3 has 15 residues. V lost 5 bases and J 1 base, leaving 16 bases between the germline ends. Germline CDR1 is SGHRS and CDR2 is YFSETQ.

The chain has TRBV6-5 and TRBJ2-2; D unresolved. The germline gives CDR1 MNHEY, CDR2 SVGAGI. Trimming pared 5 bases from V and 7 bases from J, leaving 14 bases between. CDR3 length: 14 residues. CDR3 DNA: TGTGCCAGCAGTCGTCACGGCACATTCGGGGAGCTGTTTTTT. The encoded protein is CASSRHGTFGELFF.

This sequence joins TRBV10-3 and TRBJ1-5; 9 bases fit TRBD1. V lost 6 bases and J lost 0; bases outside the gene matches: 3. This CDR3 contains 15 residues. Germline V gene lookup returns CDR1 ENHRY and CDR2 SYGVKD. The CDR3 loop reads CAIRRTGDSNQPQHF. In DNA form, the CDR3 reads TGTGCCATCAGACGGACAGGGGATAGCAATCAGCCCCAGCATTTT.

The sample holds one count of this clone. The chain couples TRBV7-9 to TRBJ2-5; 7 bases agree with TRBD1. With V trimmed by 5 bases and J by 1 base, 7 bases remained unmatched. The CDR3 totals 15 residues. The V gene's germline CDR1 is SEHNR and CDR2 FQNEAQ (reference sequence). CDR3 DNA: TGTGCCAGCAGCGCATCATGGACAGGCCAAGAGACCCAGTACTTC. Protein sequence: CASSASWTGQETQYF.

The gene calls are TRBV19 and TRBJ2-5; D is undetermined. This CDR3 spans 14 amino acids. The V gene lost 5 bases and the J gene lost 4 bases, with 14 bases spanning the gap. CDR1 is LNHDA, CDR2 SQIVND, per germline (reference sequence). The DNA of the CDR3 is TGTGCCAGTAGTCCCCGATACGGGCGAGAGACCCAGTACTTC. This gives the protein CASSPRYGRETQYF.

The table lists this clone with a few counts. The same CDR3 also results from other DNA sequences found in this sample. The J gene is TRBJ2-3, the V gene TRBV2; D unclear. This CDR3 contains 14 residues. Trimming left V 0 bases short and J 1 base short, with 5 bases between. Germline CDR1 and CDR2: SNHLY and FYNNEI. The CDR3 is CASSEAGRTDTQYF. The CDR3, as DNA: TGTGCCAGCAGTGAAGCCGGCCGCACAGATACGCAGTATTTT.

The chain joins TRBV12-5 to TRBJ2-2, with TRBD2 matching over 8 bases. Per germline, CDR1 LGHNT and CDR2 FRNRAP. J gave up 4 bases and V 0 bases, and 7 bases lay outside the gene matches. The CDR3 has 17 residues. The CDR3 DNA is TGTGCTAGTGGTTTGGTACTCAAGCGGGAGAGCACCGGGGAGCTGTTTTTT. This sequence encodes CASGLVLKRESTGELFF.

This clone has only one observation. The chain joins TRBV7-2 to TRBJ1-1, with TRBD1 matching over 7 bases. This CDR3 spans 15 amino acids. CDR1 and CDR2 (germline): SGHTA, FQGNSA. Losses at the gene ends were 5 bases for V and 4 bases for J; bases not matched to a gene: 10. The CDR3 DNA reads TGTGCCAGCAGCAAACAGGGGTTGGGCGGCACTGAAGCTTTCTTT. Amino acids: CASSKQGLGGTEAFF.

The chain links TRBV6-1 to TRBJ2-7; either TRBD1 or TRBD2 may supply D (5 bases each). This CDR3 has 12 residues. The V end lost 7 bases, the J end lost 0 bases, and 7 bases lay between the germline ends. The V gene's germline CDR1 is MNHNS and CDR2 SASEGT. This chain's CDR3 is CASKGSSYEQYF. The CDR3 nucleotides read TGTGCCAGCAAGGGGAGCTCCTACGAGCAGTACTTC.

The chain couples TRBV11-2 to TRBJ2-7, with 13 bases identical to TRBD2. Germline values: CDR1 SGHAT, CDR2 FQNNGV. J was trimmed by 6 bases and V by 5 bases; bases with no gene match: 10. The CDR3 runs to 16 residues. The CDR3 DNA reads as TGTGCCAGCAGCCCCCCTGGACTAGCGGGAGCGGGCGAGCAGTACTTC. Amino acid sequence: CASSPPGLAGAGEQYF.

The CDR3 DNA reads as TGTGCCAGCAGTAGGAGACAGGGATTACAAGAGACCCAGTACTTC. Encoded protein: CASSRRQGLQETQYF. This chain connects TRBV6-5 to TRBJ2-5; 7 bases align to TRBD1. V trimming: 5 bases; J trimming: 2 bases; junction bases outside the gene matches: 8. CDR3 size: 15 residues. Germline assignment: CDR1 MNHEY and CDR2 SVGAGI.

The chain links TRBV6-5 to TRBJ1-1; TRBD1 might be the D (6 bases). Deletions cut 7 bases from V and 1 base from J, with 16 bases between. CDR1 and CDR2 (germline): MNHEY, SVGAGI. This CDR3 spans 15 amino acids. CDR3 residues: CASIAGAGWNTEAFF. As DNA, the CDR3 is TGTGCCAGCATAGCAGGGGCTGGGTGGAACACTGAAGCTTTCTTT.

The J gene is TRBJ1-1, the V gene TRBV4-1, with D uncertain. The CDR3 runs 19 residues. The germline V and J ends were trimmed by 3 bases and 0 bases, with 23 bases remaining between them. CDR1 is MGHRA, CDR2 YSYEKL, per germline. CDR3 protein: CASSQATNRRLYMNTEAFF. The CDR3 coding sequence is TGCGCCAGCAGCCAGGCTACCAATCGGCGGCTCTACATGAACACTGAAGCTTTCTTT.